These 8 T cell receptor beta chains share one sample of origin, sequenced in a study of shared clonotypes between healthy human individuals. Clones were read by immunoSEQ multiplex PCR, and TCRdb kept only the in-frame ones, dropping some. The sample contains approximately 500,000 clones, almost 97% of which appear only once. Sample: naive CD4+ T cells sorted from blood. Subset denoted: CD45RA+ positively selected. These receptors all come from a woman aged 25 to 39 in good health.

The rearrangement uses TRBV28 and TRBJ1-1, with 11 bases lining up with TRBD1. The germline gives CDR1 MDHEN, CDR2 SYDVKM. V was pared by 6 bases and J by 6 bases, with 6 bases of the junction left unmatched. This CDR3 comprises 14 residues. The CDR3 DNA is TGTGCCAGCAGATCGGGACAGGGGGACGCTGAAGCTTTCTTT. Translating gives CASRSGQGDAEAFF.

A single count supports this clone. The rearrangement joins TRBV11-2 to TRBJ2-1; 7 nucleotides line up with TRBD1. Per the germline V gene, CDR1 is SGHAT and CDR2 is FQNNGV. The V gene end was trimmed by 4 bases and the J gene end by 8 bases; junction bases not matched to a gene: 8. The CDR3 extends over 14 amino acids. CDR3 in amino acids: CASSSQTGPYEQFF. In DNA form, the CDR3 reads TGTGCCAGCAGCTCCCAGACAGGGCCGTATGAGCAGTTCTTC.

The chain joins TRBV5-1 to TRBJ1-5, with D unclear. Between the trimmed V and J ends, which lost 0 bases and 0 bases, there was a span of 10 bases. Per the germline V gene, CDR1 is SGHRS and CDR2 is YFSETQ. The CDR3 spans 16 residues. DNA of the CDR3: TGCGCCAGCAGCTTGGGGGTCGCTAATAGCAATCAGCCCCAGCATTTT. It is translated as CASSLGVANSNQPQHF.

The V and J genes are TRBV28 and TRBJ1-2, with TRBD1 identical over 8 bases. The CDR3 is 13 amino acids. Trimming removed 6 bases from V and 6 bases from J; junction bases left unmatched: 6. Germline values: CDR1 MDHEN, CDR2 SYDVKM. This chain's CDR3 is CASSQTGENGYTF. Written as DNA, the CDR3 is TGTGCCAGCAGCCAGACAGGGGAAAATGGCTACACCTTC.

The CDR3 DNA sequence: TGTGCCAGCTCACCCAACTTGTCTAATGAGCAGTTCTTC. Residues: CASSPNLSNEQFF. The rearrangement uses TRBV18 and TRBJ2-1; no clear D gene. The CDR3 consists of 13 residues. V lost 3 bases and J lost 7, with 10 bases in between. Germline V gene lookup returns CDR1 KGHSH and CDR2 LQKENI. The entire variable domain, with the rest obtained from reference TRBV18 and TRBJ2-1, is as follows: NAGVMQNPRHLVRRRGQEARLRCSPMKGHSHVYWYRQLPEEGLKFMVYLQKENIIDESGMPKERFSAEFPKEGPSILRIQQVVRGDSAAYFCASSPNLSNEQFFGPGTRLTVL.

The chain is built from TRBV28 and TRBJ2-2; possibly TRBD1 or TRBD2 for D (5 bases each). The V gene lost 5 bases and the J gene lost 4 bases, with 17 bases spanning the gap. This CDR3 region has 16 residues. Germline V gene lookup returns CDR1 MDHEN and CDR2 SYDVKM. CDR3 in amino acids: CASSITRDLSTGELFF. CDR3 DNA: TGTGCCAGCAGTATCACAAGGGACCTAAGCACCGGGGAGCTGTTTTTT.

The rearrangement links TRBV28 to TRBJ1-3; D gene uncertain. The CDR3 is 13 amino acids. Trimming stripped 4 bases from V and 3 bases from J, with 7 bases between. The germline CDR1 and CDR2 sequences are MDHEN and SYDVKM. CDR3 in amino acids: CASSSPDGNTIYF. Here the CDR3 DNA reads TGTGCCAGCAGTTCCCCCGATGGAAACACCATATATTTT.

The V and J genes are TRBV12-2 and TRBJ2-3; the D call in the table, TRBD1, was not verified against the DNA. TRBV12-2 is an annotated pseudogene. CDR3 size: 17 residues. The CDR3 protein is CASRLRPGQGLTDTQYF. The CDR3 DNA is TGTGCAAGTCGCTTGCGTCCGGGACAGGGGTTGACAGATACGCAGTATTTT.